Shown below are 17 T cell receptor beta chains from a single sample sequenced in a study of cytomegalovirus exposure and HLA in healthy donors. The PCR was carried out with 60 Vbeta primers and 13 Jbeta primers. Some clones are missing from TCRdb's copy, which holds only in-frame ones; the method was immunoSEQ multiplex PCR. The sample lists about 170,000 clones, about 85% occurring once. Material: PBMCs. These receptors came from a man younger than 45 in good health and CMV-seropositive.

The V gene is TRBV5-1, the J gene TRBJ2-1; no clear D. Per the germline V gene, CDR1 is SGHRS and CDR2 is YFSETQ. V shed 2 bases and J shed 5 bases, with 11 bases lying between them. The CDR3 runs to 14 residues. The CDR3, as DNA: TGCGCCAGCAGCTTAAGCAACTACAACAATGAGCAGTTCTTC. This sequence encodes CASSLSNYNNEQFF.

V and J are TRBV5-1 and TRBJ2-3; possible D gene TRBD1, 5 bases. With 4 bases removed from V and 3 bases from J, the gap between germline ends came to 9 bases. Germline V lookup: CDR1 SGHRS, CDR2 YFSETQ. This CDR3 is built from 13 residues. The CDR3 DNA reads TGCGCCAGCAGCCCGACAGCGACAGATACGCAGTATTTT. Its protein product is CASSPTATDTQYF.

The rearrangement joins TRBV5-6 to TRBJ1-1; 8 nucleotides match TRBD1. The germline CDR1 and CDR2 sequences are SGHDT and YYEEEE. The CDR3 is 16 residues long. J was trimmed by 5 bases and V by 1 base; bases with no gene match: 10. CDR3 sequence reads: CASSLMDRVARTEAFF. CDR3 bases: TGTGCCAGCAGCTTGATGGACAGGGTGGCCCGAACTGAAGCTTTCTTT. Drawing the rest from reference TRBV5-6 and TRBJ1-1, the complete variable domain is DAGVTQSPTHLIKTRGQQVTLRCSPKSGHDTVSWYQQALGQGPQFIFQYYEEEERQRGNFPDRFSGHQFPNYSSELNVNALLLGDSALYLCASSLMDRVARTEAFFGQGTRLTVV.

The chain is built from TRBV7-9 and TRBJ2-2; tentatively, D is TRBD2 (5 bases). The ends were cut back, 3 bases at V and 7 bases at J, with 12 bases in the middle. CDR1 is SEHNR, CDR2 FQNEAQ, per germline (reference sequence). This CDR3 spans 14 amino acids. The CDR3, as DNA: TGTGCCAGCAGCTTCCCGGGAACCCACGGGGAGCTGTTTTTT. It translates to CASSFPGTHGELFF.

This CDR3 is CASSAVRDTDTQYF. The CDR3 DNA reads as TGTGCCAGCAGCGCAGTGCGGGACACAGATACGCAGTATTTT. This chain joins TRBV9 and TRBJ2-3, with TRBD2 as a possible D gene (6 bases). The CDR3 sequence is 14 residues long. Germline V gene lookup returns CDR1 SGDLS and CDR2 YYNGEE. The V end lost 3 bases, the J end lost 2 bases, and 10 bases lay between the germline ends.

The count of this clone is one. The chain joins TRBV18 to TRBJ2-2; 11 nucleotides agree with TRBD2. The length of the CDR3 is 20 residues. The germline gives CDR1 KGHSH, CDR2 LQKENI. V lost 1 base and J lost 3; bases outside the gene matches: 13. This chain's CDR3 is CASSPRKTSGSAVDTGELFF. CDR3 sequence (DNA): TGTGCCAGCTCACCACGGAAAACTAGCGGGAGCGCCGTGGACACCGGGGAGCTGTTTTTT.

The V and J genes are TRBV7-9 and TRBJ2-7; tentatively, D is TRBD1 (6 bases). CDR1 SEHNR and CDR2 FQNEAQ come from the germline V gene (reference sequence). This CDR3 spans 13 amino acids. V was clipped by 0 bases and J by 5 bases, with 8 bases between them. The CDR3 DNA sequence: TGTGCCAGCAGCTTAGCTAACAGGGACGAGCAGTACTTC. Protein sequence: CASSLANRDEQYF.

The chain employs TRBV7-2 and TRBJ2-2; maybe TRBD2 (6 bases). CDR1 and CDR2 from the germline V gene are SGHTA and FQGNSA. The length of the CDR3 is 16 residues. V gave up 8 bases and J gave up 1 base, with 17 bases separating them. CDR3 sequence reads: CASVDFGTLNTGELFF. The DNA of the CDR3 is TGTGCCAGCGTCGATTTCGGGACTTTGAACACCGGGGAGCTGTTTTTT.

The chain combines TRBV5-1 with TRBJ1-2; 10 bases align to TRBD1. CDR1 and CDR2 (germline): SGHRS, YFSETQ. This CDR3 comprises 14 residues. With V trimmed by 4 bases and J by 6 bases, 6 bases remained unmatched. DNA of the CDR3: TGCGCCAGCAGCGTCGCGGGACAGGGGAATGGCTACACCTTC. It yields the protein CASSVAGQGNGYTF.

J is TRBJ2-7 and V is TRBV11-2; D perhaps matches TRBD2 (5 bases). Germline CDR1 and CDR2: SGHAT and FQNNGV. V was pared by 5 bases and J by 4 bases, with 18 bases between. The CDR3 has 15 residues. CDR3 amino acids: CASSASPGSVYEQYF. The CDR3 DNA is TGTGCCAGCAGCGCGAGTCCGGGATCCGTATACGAGCAGTACTTC.

As concerns this clone: Sequence at one end of the junction differs from germline and may be a read error. The chain links TRBV30 to TRBJ1-5; 7 nucleotides match TRBD1. The germline V gene has CDR1 GTSNPN and CDR2 SVGIG (reference sequence). The CDR3 totals 15 residues. DNA for the CDR3: TGTGCCTGGTCCGTACCCGGGACAGAGAATCGGCCCCAGCATTTT. Amino acid sequence: CAWSVPGTENRPQHF.

The chain uses TRBV2 and TRBJ2-2, with 8 bases fitting TRBD1. The V segment lost 10 bases and the J segment 4 bases; nucleotides outside the gene matches: 8. Germline V gene sequence: CDR1 SNHLY, CDR2 FYNNEI. The length of the CDR3 is 14 residues. CDR3 loop: CATRATGGTGELFF. The CDR3 bases are TGTGCCACCAGGGCCACAGGGGGCACCGGGGAGCTGTTTTTT.

V is TRBV28 and J is TRBJ1-2; 7 bases are a match to TRBD1. Germline V gives CDR1 MDHEN, CDR2 SYDVKM. The CDR3 contains 14 residues. V lost 2 bases and J lost 6; bases outside the gene matches: 6. The CDR3 region has the DNA TGTGCCAGCAGTTTAACCGGGACAGCTGATGGCTACACCTTC. It encodes CASSLTGTADGYTF.

The V gene is TRBV4-1, the J gene TRBJ2-6; 10 bases are shared with TRBD1. CDR1 and CDR2 (germline): MGHRA, YSYEKL. Trimming took 0 bases from V and 1 from J; bases not matched to a gene: 9. The CDR3 contains 20 residues. CDR3 protein: CASSQEGRTGGLSGANVLTF. CDR3 nucleotide sequence: TGCGCCAGCAGCCAAGAAGGGAGGACAGGGGGACTTTCTGGGGCCAACGTCCTGACTTTC.

The chain recombines TRBV7-9 with TRBJ1-3; no firm D call. The V and J ends lost 0 bases and 2 bases respectively, with 5 bases between them. Per germline, CDR1 SEHNR and CDR2 FQNEAQ (reference sequence). CDR3 size: 14 residues. The CDR3 nucleotides read TGTGCCAGCAGCTTAGCGACTACTGGAAACACCATATATTTT. Protein product: CASSLATTGNTIYF. Complete variable domain (other parts from reference TRBV7-9 and TRBJ1-3): DTGVSQNPRHKITKRGQNVTFRCDPISEHNRLYWYRQTLGQGPEFLTYFQNEAQLEKSRLLSDRFSAERPKGSFSTLEIQRTEQGDSAMYLCASSLATTGNTIYFGEGSWLTVV.

This clone has only a few counts. This rearrangement joins TRBV5-1 to TRBJ2-7; weak D call: TRBD2 (7 bases). CDR1 is SGHRS and CDR2 is YFSETQ in the germline V gene. The CDR3 has 14 amino acids. The V and J ends lost 2 bases and 4 bases respectively, with 13 bases between them. The CDR3 loop reads CASSFGGAIYEQYF. The CDR3 DNA reads TGCGCCAGCAGCTTTGGGGGGGCTATATACGAGCAGTACTTC.

This chain links TRBV19 with TRBJ2-2, with TRBD2 matching over 8 bases. CDR3 length: 15 amino acids. Unmatched junction bases numbered 3, after V lost 4 bases and J lost 2 bases. Germline V gives CDR1 LNHDA, CDR2 SQIVND (reference sequence). The CDR3: CASSNIAGNTGELFF. The DNA for the CDR3 is TGTGCCAGTAGTAATATAGCGGGAAACACCGGGGAGCTGTTTTTT.